What follows are 13 T cell receptor beta chains derived from one specimen sequenced in a study of cytomegalovirus exposure and HLA in healthy donors. Primers for the PCR totalled 60 Vbeta and 13 Jbeta. Produced via immunoSEQ multiplex PCR; TCRdb's table is partial and in-frame only. The sample has 150,000 to 180,000 clones, roughly 72% seen once. Sequenced: PBMCs. These receptors all come from a man aged 25 to 40 in good health and CMV-seronegative.

The chain combines TRBV5-5 with TRBJ1-2, with 7 bases that match TRBD1. V lost 4 bases, J lost 6 bases, and 9 bases stayed unmatched. Germline CDR1 reads SGHKS; CDR2 reads YYEKEE (reference sequence). The CDR3 length is 14 residues. CDR3 sequence reads: CASSRDSLWDGYTF. CDR3 sequence (DNA): TGTGCCAGCAGCCGGGACAGCCTATGGGATGGCTACACCTTC.

This clone was recorded once. The chain couples TRBV9 to TRBJ1-1; 8 nucleotides agree with TRBD1. Germline-derived CDR1 and CDR2 are SGDLS and YYNGEE. J lost 8 bases, V lost 3 bases, and 3 bases had no gene match. The CDR3 is 12 amino acids. CDR3 nucleotide sequence: TGTGCCAGCAGCGCATACAGGGGGGAAGCTTTCTTT. It codes for CASSAYRGEAFF.

Details on this clone: This CDR3 fails to terminate in the conserved phenylalanine or tryptophan, so it likely reflects a read error. The V call is TRBV30, the J call TRBJ1-6; D gene unclear. The CDR3 runs 12 residues. The V and J ends lost 3 bases and 12 bases respectively, with 12 bases between them. Germline values: CDR1 GTSNPN, CDR2 SVGIG (reference sequence). The CDR3 here is CAWSSVAQPLHY. In DNA form, the CDR3 reads TGTGCCTGGAGCTCAGTGGCGCAACCCCTCCACTAT.

This chain joins TRBV2 and TRBJ2-3; tentative D call: TRBD2 (5 bases). Germline V gene lookup returns CDR1 SNHLY and CDR2 FYNNEI. The CDR3 runs 14 residues. The ends were cut back, 5 bases at V and 4 bases at J, with 13 bases in the middle. The CDR3 sequence: CASSYYGEPDTQYF. Here the CDR3 DNA reads TGTGCCAGCAGTTACTACGGGGAACCAGATACGCAGTATTTT.

The J gene is TRBJ1-3, the V gene TRBV7-6, with 8 bases identical to TRBD1. V gave up 5 bases and J gave up 1 base; unmatched junction bases: 10. The CDR3 contains 17 residues. CDR1 SGHVS and CDR2 FNYEAQ come from the germline V gene. The CDR3 region has the DNA TGTGCCAGCAGCGCACTTGGACAGGGAGTTTCTGGAAACACCATATATTTT. Encoded protein: CASSALGQGVSGNTIYF.

The genes are TRBV5-1 and TRBJ2-1, with D hard to call. The CDR3 is made up of 15 amino acids. Germline CDR1 SGHRS, CDR2 YFSETQ. V was shortened by 3 bases and J by 0 bases, with 10 bases between the two germline ends. Written as DNA, the CDR3 is TGCGCCAGCAGCTCAGTCCGAAGCTCCTACAATGAGCAGTTCTTC. Translating it yields CASSSVRSSYNEQFF.

The genes are TRBV10-3 and TRBJ2-1; 10 nucleotides agree with TRBD2. This CDR3 comprises 14 residues. CDR1 is ENHRY and CDR2 is SYGVKD in the germline V gene. With 9 bases clipped from V and 6 bases from J, the junction kept 8 bases outside the gene matches. CDR3 protein: CAIQAGGPPNEQFF. Written as DNA, the CDR3 is TGTGCCATACAAGCGGGGGGGCCCCCCAATGAGCAGTTCTTC.

This clone was observed once. The genes are TRBV7-8 and TRBJ1-2; D not resolved. From germline, CDR1 is SGHVS and CDR2 FQNEAQ. Deletions cut 7 bases from V and 4 bases from J, with 10 bases between. The CDR3 is made up of 12 amino acids. The CDR3 reads CASTSAGYGYTF. CDR3 DNA: TGTGCCAGCACCAGTGCGGGCTATGGCTACACCTTC.

The gene calls are TRBV9 and TRBJ2-6, with 12 bases aligning to TRBD2. This CDR3 is 17 amino acids long. CDR1 is SGDLS, CDR2 YYNGEE, per germline. The J segment lost 0 bases and the V segment lost 4 bases, leaving 2 bases of the junction unmatched. CDR3 coding DNA: TGTGCCAGCAGCTCTAGCGGGGGGGCCTCTGGGGCCAACGTCCTGACTTTC. It is translated as CASSSSGGASGANVLTF.

This clone was detected only once. This chain uses TRBV6-6 with TRBJ2-5; 9 positions match TRBD2. V lost 5 bases, J lost 5 bases, and 12 bases stayed unmatched. The CDR3 is 16 amino acids. Germline values: CDR1 MNHNY, CDR2 SVGAGI (reference sequence). CDR3 sequence (DNA): TGTGCCAGCAGTCCCAGCGGTAGCGGGGGTTTTGAGACCCAGTACTTC. It yields the protein CASSPSGSGGFETQYF.

The gene calls are TRBV6-5 and TRBJ1-6; D not certain. This CDR3 contains 13 residues. The germline CDR1 and CDR2 sequences are MNHEY and SVGAGI. The V end lost 5 bases, the J end lost 7 bases, and 9 bases lay between the germline ends. The CDR3 loop is CASSTSENSPLHF. In DNA, the CDR3 is TGTGCCAGCAGTACATCGGAGAATTCACCCCTCCACTTT.

In nucleotides, the CDR3 is TGTGCCAGCAGTGATAGGGGGTATGAGCAGTTCTTC. Its protein is CASSDRGYEQFF. V is TRBV2 and J is TRBJ2-1, with D perhaps TRBD1 (6 bases). The V end lost 3 bases, the J end lost 8 bases, and 8 bases lay between the germline ends. The CDR3 has 12 residues. Germline CDR1 and CDR2: SNHLY and FYNNEI.

This sequence joins TRBV6-5 and TRBJ2-5, with a weak D call TRBD1 (6 bases). Per the germline V gene, CDR1 is MNHEY and CDR2 is SVGAGI. Trimming took 7 bases from V and 4 from J, leaving 16 bases between them. The CDR3 loop spans 14 amino acids. CDR3 protein: CASTKPGTPETQYF. The CDR3 nucleotides are TGTGCCAGCACTAAGCCGGGGACACCAGAGACCCAGTACTTC.